A selection of T cell receptor beta chains follows, all from one sample in a study of cytomegalovirus exposure and HLA in healthy donors. The table came from immunoSEQ multiplex PCR; TCRdb's copy has only in-frame clones and leaves some out. The data contain roughly 100,000 clones, over 70% of them singletons. The sequenced sample was PBMCs. All receptors come from a male donor in good health and CMV-seropositive. Each CDR3 is given with its conserved first and last residue. D genes are given only for firm matches. Only part of the rows carry a size: once, few, many, or a class if the clone is expanded.

D gene	V gene	clone size	J gene	CDR3 DNA	CDR3 protein
.	TRBV19	.	TRBJ1-1	TGTGGGACTTGGCAGAACACTGAAGCTTTCTTT	CGTWQNTEAFF
TRBD2	TRBV29-1	.	TRBJ2-3	TGCAGCGTTGGGCTAGCGGGAGGGCCCGCAGATACGCAGTATTTT	CSVGLAGGPADTQYF
.	TRBV5-4	.	TRBJ2-5	TGTGCCAGCAGCTGGGCGGGGACCCAGTACTTC	CASSWAGTQYF
TRBD2	TRBV29-1	.	TRBJ2-7	TGCAGCGTTGTCAGCCTAGCGGGAGGGCCACAATACGAGCAGTACTTC	CSVVSLAGGPQYEQYF
.	TRBV4-3	.	TRBJ2-5	TGCGCCAGCAGCCAAGGTTTGGTAGGGGTTGTAGAGACCCAGTACTTC	CASSQGLVGVVETQYF
.	TRBV23-1	.	TRBJ1-2	TGCGCCAGCAGTCGGCGCGGCCACTATGGCTACACCTTC	CASSRRGHYGYTF
.	TRBV28	.	TRBJ1-1	TGTGCCAGCAGTTCCGGGGGAGAGTACTTCACTGAAGCTTTCTTT	CASSSGGEYFTEAFF
TRBD2	TRBV25-1	.	TRBJ2-7	TGTGCCAGCAGTGAGTACTTTAGCGGGGGGGCCGGCGAGCAGTACTTC	CASSEYFSGGAGEQYF
TRBD2	TRBV18	.	TRBJ2-3	TGTGCCAGCTCACCACCGGGGACTAGCGGGAGAGTCGGTACGCAGTATTTT	CASSPPGTSGRVGTQYF
TRBD1	TRBV19	.	TRBJ2-3	TGTGCCAGTAGTCGGGACAGCACTAGCACAGATACGCAGTATTTT	CASSRDSTSTDTQYF
.	TRBV6-6	.	TRBJ1-4	TGTGCCAGCAGCCCCCGGGTTAATGAAAAACTGTTTTTT	CASSPRVNEKLFF
.	TRBV30	few	TRBJ2-3	TGTGCCTGGACCGCCCGAGGCACAGATACGCAGTATTTT	CAWTARGTDTQYF
.	TRBV29-1	.	TRBJ2-7	TGCAGCGTTGACGGTCGAGGGAACGAGCAGTACTTC	CSVDGRGNEQYF
TRBD2	TRBV7-3	few	TRBJ2-2	TGTGCCAGCAGCTCAACTGCCGTGGCTAGCGGGGCGCGGGAGCTGTTTTTT	CASSSTAVASGARELFF
.	TRBV4-3	.	TRBJ1-6	TGCGCCAGCAGCCAAGAGTGGGACACCGGGTCACCCCTCCACTTT	CASSQEWDTGSPLHF
.	TRBV7-2	.	TRBJ2-6	TGTGCCAGCAGCCCCACTGTCACCAACGTCCTGACTTTC	CASSPTVTNVLTF
.	TRBV30	.	TRBJ1-2	TGTGCCTGGAGTGTACTTCGACAGAACTATGGCTACACCTTC	CAWSVLRQNYGYTF
.	TRBV7-9	.	TRBJ1-2	TGTGCCAGCAGCTTAGAAACAGGGAGCTATGGCTACACCTTC	CASSLETGSYGYTF
.	TRBV5-1	.	TRBJ1-4	TGCGCCAGCAGCTTGGAACGGGGTTCAACTAATGAAAAACTGTTTTTT	CASSLERGSTNEKLFF
.	TRBV28	.	TRBJ2-7	TGTGCCATCGGCATCGGGTACGAGCAGTACTTC	CAIGIGYEQYF
.	TRBV25-1	.	TRBJ1-2	TGTGCCAGCAGTACGCGGACAGCGAGCTATGGCTACACCTTC	CASSTRTASYGYTF
.	TRBV5-6	.	TRBJ2-3	TGTGCCAGCAGCTTGATCTCAGATACGCAGTATTTT	CASSLISDTQYF
TRBD1	TRBV7-9	.	TRBJ2-2	TGTGCCAGCAGCCCATCGGGACAGGCTGGTAGGACCGGGGAGCTGTTTTTT	CASSPSGQAGRTGELFF
.	TRBV19	.	TRBJ2-3	TGTGCCAGTAGTCTAGGGAGGTTCACAGATACGCAGTATTTT	CASSLGRFTDTQYF
TRBD2	TRBV4-3	few	TRBJ2-7	TGCGCCAGCAGCCAAGGGCGGGAGGGTCGAAGGGAGCAGTACTTC	CASSQGREGRREQYF
TRBD1	TRBV7-2	.	TRBJ2-7	TGTGCCAGCAGCACTGGACAGGGGGCGCGGGAGCAGTACTTC	CASSTGQGAREQYF
TRBD1	TRBV7-9	.	TRBJ2-2	TGTGCCAGCAGGCAAGGCGAGACAGGGGGCACCGGGGAGCTGTTTTTT	CASRQGETGGTGELFF
.	TRBV7-8	.	TRBJ2-7	TGTGCCAGCAGCTCAGGGGCAGGACCCTACGAGCAGTACTTC	CASSSGAGPYEQYF
.	TRBV7-7	.	TRBJ1-1	TGTGCTAGCAGCTACAGGGTGAACACTGAAGCTTTCTTT	CASSYRVNTEAFF
.	TRBV5-1	.	TRBJ2-7	TGCGCCAGCAGCTCCCGCCGGAGCGGGGACATTACCTACGAGCAGTACTTC	CASSSRRSGDITYEQYF
TRBD1	TRBV2	few	TRBJ2-3	TGTGCCAGCAGTGAAGCGAGGTCGGACAGGGAAAAAAATACGCAGTATTTT	CASSEARSDREKNTQYF
.	TRBV27	.	TRBJ1-1	TGTGCCAGCAGTATGCTTGACAGGAGGAACACTGAAGCTTTCTTT	CASSMLDRRNTEAFF
TRBD2	TRBV5-1	once	TRBJ2-1	TGCGCCAGCAGCCGGGGACTAGCGGGGGAAAGTTACAATGAGCAGTTCTTC	CASSRGLAGESYNEQFF
TRBD1	TRBV5-6	.	TRBJ2-3	TGTGCCAGCAGCAGGAGCCGGGACAGAGACACAGATACGCAGTATTTT	CASSRSRDRDTDTQYF
.	TRBV29-1	.	TRBJ2-7	TGCAGCGTTTCAACGGGGTCCTACGAGCAGTACTTC	CSVSTGSYEQYF
.	TRBV10-3	.	TRBJ1-1	TGTGCCATCAGGAAAGCCTCGGGGGTGAACACTGAAGCTTTCTTT	CAIRKASGVNTEAFF
.	TRBV5-6	.	TRBJ2-1	TGTGCCAGCAGCTTGGTCCTAGCCTCCTACAATGAGCAGTTCTTC	CASSLVLASYNEQFF
TRBD2	TRBV4-1	.	TRBJ2-5	TGCGCCAGCAGCCAAGTGTTGACGGGGGGGCCGTCGGAGACCCAGTACTTC	CASSQVLTGGPSETQYF
TRBD1	TRBV7-8	.	TRBJ1-4	TGTGCCAGCAGCACGGGACAGGGTCGCGAAAAACTGTTTTTT	CASSTGQGREKLFF
.	TRBV25-1	.	TRBJ1-1	TGTGCCAGCAGTGATCTGGTATCCGGGGGGGCTTTCTTT	CASSDLVSGGAFF
.	TRBV10-3	few	TRBJ2-1	TGTGCCATCAGTGAAGGGGGAAGCTACAATGAGCAGTTCTTC	CAISEGGSYNEQFF
.	TRBV30	.	TRBJ2-3	TGTGCCTGGGGTCTCTCGGTTGGCACAGATACGCAGTATTTT	CAWGLSVGTDTQYF